This T cell receptor beta chain was captured in a study of blood T cell repertoires in COVID-19. Original methodology: Amplification of reference gene primers was used by the study to estimate nucleated cell counts. TCRdb's copy holds only in-frame clones and misses some; the assay was immunoSEQ multiplex PCR. D and trimming were read from the DNA, whereas the V and J calls and clone size are those reported in that table. The sample includes around 80,000 clones, approximately 90% of them seen just once. This CDR3 region has 17 residues. V dropped 0 bases and J dropped 2 bases, with 17 bases sitting between them. CDR1 SGHDT and CDR2 YYEEEE come from the germline V gene.

This receptor was taken from a man between 60 and 70 years old with acute or convalescent COVID-19. The rearrangement links TRBV5-6 to TRBJ1-2; D is ambiguous. The sequenced sample was peripheral blood. CDR3 protein: CASSLEEGLSINYGYTF. The CDR3 DNA follows: TGTGCCAGCAGCTTGGAGGAGGGCCTATCTATAAACTATGGCTACACCTTC.